The source of this T cell receptor beta chain is a study of early T cells in non-severe SARS-CoV-2 infection. Whole-study context: Chains from this unsorted whole-blood bulk RNA could not be paired.

This clonotype was observed a handful of times. Its antigen is undetermined. With 3 bases removed from V and 6 bases from J, the gap between germline ends came to 22 bases. Germline-derived CDR1 and CDR2 are KGHSH and LQKENI. The CDR3 sequence is 17 residues long. Regarding the study as a whole: VDJdb-based matching was biased toward anti-spike CD8 responses and missed private and CD4 specificities.

Researchers attached unique molecular identifiers to individual cDNA molecules. Each CDR3 protein gets one entry after TCRdb re-called the 5' RACE reads with MiXCR. This sample has about 77,000 distinct CDR3 sequences, with more than 4% found just once. This sequence originates from an adult who was a healthcare worker with PCR-confirmed SARS-CoV-2 infection or an uninfected control (not recorded which). This rearrangement joins TRBV18 to TRBJ2-3, with D possibly matching TRBD2 (7 bases). The specimen was whole blood, collected at baseline. The CDR3 DNA sequence: TGTGCCAGCTCACCCAGTGGAGCGCGGGGGCCGCTCGATACGCAGTATTTT. Translation gives CASSPSGARGPLDTQYF.